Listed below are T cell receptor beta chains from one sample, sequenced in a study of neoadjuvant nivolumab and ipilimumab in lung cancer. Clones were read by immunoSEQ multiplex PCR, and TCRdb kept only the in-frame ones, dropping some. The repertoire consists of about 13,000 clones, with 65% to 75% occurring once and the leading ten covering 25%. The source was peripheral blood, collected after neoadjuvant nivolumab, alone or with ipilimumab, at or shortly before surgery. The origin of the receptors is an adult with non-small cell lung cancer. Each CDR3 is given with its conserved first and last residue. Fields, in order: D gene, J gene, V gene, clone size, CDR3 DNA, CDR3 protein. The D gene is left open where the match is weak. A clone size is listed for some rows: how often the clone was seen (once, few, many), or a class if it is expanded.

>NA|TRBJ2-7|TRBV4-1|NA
TGCGCCAGCAGCCCTCTAGTGGTTTTTACCAAAGTGCAGTACTTC
CASSPLVVFTKVQYF
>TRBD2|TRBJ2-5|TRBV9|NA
TGTGCCAGCAGCGCCGGTTGGGAGGGTCGGGAGACCCAGTACTTC
CASSAGWEGRETQYF
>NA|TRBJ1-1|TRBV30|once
TGTGCCTGGTCCCGGGTGGTTACTGAAGCTTTCTTT
CAWSRVVTEAFF
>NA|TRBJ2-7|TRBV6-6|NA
TGTGCCAGCAGTTACTTCACGGGGGAGCAGTACTTC
CASSYFTGEQYF
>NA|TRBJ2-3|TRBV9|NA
TGTGCCAGCAGCGTAGTTTCAGATACGCAGTATTTT
CASSVVSDTQYF
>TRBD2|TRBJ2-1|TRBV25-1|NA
TGTGCCAGCAGTGAATCGGGCGGGAGGGGGTACAATGAGCAGTTCTTC
CASSESGGRGYNEQFF
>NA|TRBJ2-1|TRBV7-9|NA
TGTGCCAGCAGCTTGAGGATGGGCGGCAATGAGCAGTTCTTC
CASSLRMGGNEQFF
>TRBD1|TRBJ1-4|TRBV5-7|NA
TGTGCCAGCAGCTCCTCCGGGACAGGGACTGAAAAACTGTTTTTT
CASSSSGTGTEKLFF
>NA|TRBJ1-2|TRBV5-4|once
TGTGCCAGCAGCTTGTTCACGGGAATGTGGAACACCTTC
CASSLFTGMWNTF
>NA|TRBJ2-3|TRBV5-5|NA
TGTGCCAGCAGCCGGGACCCAGATACGCAGTATTTT
CASSRDPDTQYF
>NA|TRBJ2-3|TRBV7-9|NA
TGTGCCAGCAGCGGACAGCTCTTACTAGATCCAGATACGCAGTATTTT
CASSGQLLLDPDTQYF
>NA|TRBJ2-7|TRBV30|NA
TGTGCCTGGAGTTCTCCGATACGGAGCCTCTCCTACGAGCAGTACTTC
CAWSSPIRSLSYEQYF
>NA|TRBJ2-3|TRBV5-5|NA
TGTGCCAGCAGCTTTGACGGAAGCACAGATACGCAGTATTTT
CASSFDGSTDTQYF
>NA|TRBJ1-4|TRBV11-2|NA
TGTGCCAGCACCTGGGACTGGGATGAAAAACTGTTTTTT
CASTWDWDEKLFF
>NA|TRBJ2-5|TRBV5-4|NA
TGTGCCAGCAGCCGGGACTCCGAGACCCAGTACTTC
CASSRDSETQYF
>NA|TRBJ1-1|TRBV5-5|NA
TGTGCCAGCAGTAGACCAGACACTGAAGCTTTCTTT
CASSRPDTEAFF
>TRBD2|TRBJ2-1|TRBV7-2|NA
TGTGCCAGCAGCCCAAGCGGGACTAGCGCCTACAATGAGCAGTTCTTC
CASSPSGTSAYNEQFF
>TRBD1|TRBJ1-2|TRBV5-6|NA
TGTGCCAGCAGCTTGACGCGGGGACAGGGGACCTATGGCTACACCTTC
CASSLTRGQGTYGYTF
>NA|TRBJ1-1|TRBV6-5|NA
TGTGCCAGCAGTTACTCGCCCCGGGAGGCTTTCTTT
CASSYSPREAFF
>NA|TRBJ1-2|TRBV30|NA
TGTGCCTGGACCCGAGGGGGGGCCTATGGCTACACCTTC
CAWTRGGAYGYTF
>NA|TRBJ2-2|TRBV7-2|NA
TGTGCCAGCCGGGGCGGGACATATACCGGGGAGCTGTTTTTT
CASRGGTYTGELFF
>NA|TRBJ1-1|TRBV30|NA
TGTGCCTGGAGCATCCCAGAAGAGTGGGGAATGAACACTGAAGCTTTCTTT
CAWSIPEEWGMNTEAFF
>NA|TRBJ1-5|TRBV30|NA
TGTGCCTGGACCGACGGCCACCATCAGCCCCAGCATTTT
CAWTDGHHQPQHF
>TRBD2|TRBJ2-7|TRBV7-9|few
TGTGCCAGCAGCTCGTCACTAGCGAGCTTCTACGAGGGGCAGTACTTC
CASSSSLASFYEGQYF
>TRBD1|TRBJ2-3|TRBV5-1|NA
TGCGCCAGCAGGCCGGGACAGGGGGGTGGCCTTCGCACAGATACGCAGTATTTT
CASRPGQGGGLRTDTQYF
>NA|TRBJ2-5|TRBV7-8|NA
TGTGCCAGCAGCTTAGGTGGTAGGGTGGAGACCCAGTACTTC
CASSLGGRVETQYF
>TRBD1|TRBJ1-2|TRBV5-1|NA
TGCGCCAGCAGCCCACAGGGGGCGCACTATGGCTACACCTTC
CASSPQGAHYGYTF
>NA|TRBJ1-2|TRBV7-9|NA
TGTGCCAGCAGCTTAGCTGGACAAAACTATGGCTACACCTTC
CASSLAGQNYGYTF
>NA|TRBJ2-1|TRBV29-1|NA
TGCAGCGTTGGGGGGAATGAGCAGTTCTTC
CSVGGNEQFF
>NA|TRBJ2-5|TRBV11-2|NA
TGTGCCAGCAGCTTCCCGGGGGCGGGTGAGACCCAGTACTTC
CASSFPGAGETQYF
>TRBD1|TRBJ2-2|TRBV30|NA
TGTGCCTGGACCGGGACAGCGAACACCGGGGAGCTGTTTTTT
CAWTGTANTGELFF
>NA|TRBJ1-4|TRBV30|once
TGTGCCTGGAGTGTACCGGGCGAGAAGGAAAAACTGTTTTTT
CAWSVPGEKEKLFF
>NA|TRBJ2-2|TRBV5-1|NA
TGCGCCAGCAGCTTGGAAGCGGGTTTGCGCACCGGGGAGCTGTTTTTT
CASSLEAGLRTGELFF
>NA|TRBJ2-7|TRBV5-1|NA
TGCGCCAGCAGCTTCGGGACGGACTCCGAGCAGTACTTC
CASSFGTDSEQYF
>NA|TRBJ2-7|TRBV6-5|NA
TGTGCCAGCACCGACGGGATAGCCTACGAGCAGTACTTC
CASTDGIAYEQYF
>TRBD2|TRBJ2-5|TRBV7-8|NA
TGTGCCACAGCGTCCGGGAGGGCGGAGACCCAGTACTTC
CATASGRAETQYF
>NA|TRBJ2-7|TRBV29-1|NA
TGCAGCGTTGTAAGTGGGGCAGGGCGGCCTTCCTACGAGCAGTACTTC
CSVVSGAGRPSYEQYF
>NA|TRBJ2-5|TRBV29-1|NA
TGCAGCGGAGGGGGGGGAGCCCAGTACTTC
CSGGGGAQYF
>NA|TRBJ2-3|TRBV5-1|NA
TGCGCCAGCAGCTTGGAGGCCAGCCGGGGCACAGATACGCAGTATTTT
CASSLEASRGTDTQYF
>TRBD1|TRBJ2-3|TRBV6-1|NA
TGTGCCAGCAGTGAAGGGACAGGGGGCGCAGATACGCAGTATTTT
CASSEGTGGADTQYF